This entry features one TCR beta chain sequence. The data stem from a study of blood T cell repertoires in COVID-19. In the study overall: Acute and convalescent COVID-19 samples came from the United States, Italy and Spain. PBMCs, B-cell-depleted T cells, or T cells provided the cDNA or gDNA that made up the material.

From germline, CDR1 is WNHNN and CDR2 SYGVQD (reference sequence). This CDR3 has 16 amino acids. J gave up 1 base and V 4 bases, and 4 bases lay outside the gene matches. Per the study methods: Estimates of nucleated cell counts were drawn from the amplification of reference gene primers. The protocol was immunoSEQ multiplex PCR, while the TCRdb copy is restricted to in-frame clones and leaves out a portion. V, J and clone size derive from that table, while D and trimming were established from the DNA sequence. Of approximately 350,000 clones in the sample, around 90% are singletons; the top ten hold less than 3.5%.

Sequenced sample: peripheral blood. This sequence originates from a woman aged 18-30 years who had recovered from COVID-19. The chain is built from TRBV10-1 and TRBJ2-5, with 12 nucleotides matching TRBD2. Written as DNA, the CDR3 is TGCGCCAGCAGTGCTGGACTAGCGGGACCCCAAGAGACCCAGTACTTC. Translating it yields CASSAGLAGPQETQYF.